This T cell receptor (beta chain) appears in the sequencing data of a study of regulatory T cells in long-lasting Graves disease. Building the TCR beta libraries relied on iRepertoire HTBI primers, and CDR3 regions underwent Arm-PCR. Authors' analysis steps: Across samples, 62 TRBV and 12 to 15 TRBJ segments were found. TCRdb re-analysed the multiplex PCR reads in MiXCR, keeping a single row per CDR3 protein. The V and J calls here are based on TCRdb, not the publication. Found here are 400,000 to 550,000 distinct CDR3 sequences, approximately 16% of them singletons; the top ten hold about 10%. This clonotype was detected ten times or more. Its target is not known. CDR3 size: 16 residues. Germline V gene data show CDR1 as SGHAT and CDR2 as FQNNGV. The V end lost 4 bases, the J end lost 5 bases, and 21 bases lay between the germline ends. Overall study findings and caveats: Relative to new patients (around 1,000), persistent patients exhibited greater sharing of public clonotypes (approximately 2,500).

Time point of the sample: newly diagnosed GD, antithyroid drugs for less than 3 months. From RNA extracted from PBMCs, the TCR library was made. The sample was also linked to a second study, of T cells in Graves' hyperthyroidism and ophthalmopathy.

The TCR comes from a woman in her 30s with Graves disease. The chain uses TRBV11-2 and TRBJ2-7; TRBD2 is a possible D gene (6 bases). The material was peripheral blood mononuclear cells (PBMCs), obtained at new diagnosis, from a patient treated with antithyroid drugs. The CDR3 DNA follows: TGTGCCAGCAGCTCCCTAACGGGAGTGGGGCTGGACGAGCAGTACTTC. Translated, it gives CASSSLTGVGLDEQYF.